One T cell receptor (beta chain) is described in this entry. The antigen remains unidentified. The CDR3 is made up of 14 amino acids. The germline gives CDR1 SEHNR, CDR2 FQNEAQ (reference sequence). The sample originates from a study of CXCR3-negative and CXCR3-positive naive CD8 T cells. Via 5' RACE with UMI labels, TRB cDNA libraries were prepared. TCRdb reprocessed the 5' RACE reads and reports one entry per CDR3 protein, with no DNA. Its listing shows 50,000 to 75,000 distinct CDR3 sequences. Study findings and constraints: Unlike memory cells, which differed, naive CXCR3-negative and CXCR3-positive cells had similar TRBV-TRBJ usage. Most assays used freshly isolated PBMCs, as cryopreservation partially reduced CXCR3.

Sequencing was done on a sample of naive CXCR3- CD8+ T cells from blood. The subset: CD45RO-CCR7+CD27+CD95- naive CD8+ T cells lacking CXCR3 (TNR3-). This TCR came from a human donor in good health. Some clones in this sample may be carry-over from other donors' samples. This chain joins TRBV7-9 and TRBJ1-2. The CDR3 here is CASSPTVGEAGYTF.